The 29 T cell receptor beta chains below were found in one sample sequenced in a study of T cells in Graves' hyperthyroidism and ophthalmopathy. RNA transcripts were the template for amplifying TCR beta CDR3 regions. A set of HTBI primers served as the primers for a first-round RT-PCR of the TCR CDR3. TCRdb used MiXCR to reprocess the multiplex PCR reads, holding one entry per CDR3 protein. The sample gives 620,000 or so distinct CDR3 sequences, more than 12% of which show up once; about an eighth is in the top ten. The source material was blood. These receptors came from a woman aged 50 to 60 with Graves' ophthalmopathy.

The table lists this clonotype with many counts. The V call is TRBV18, the J call TRBJ2-7; 7 nucleotides align to TRBD2. V lost 2 bases to trimming and J lost 0 bases; unmatched junction nucleotides: 7. Per the germline V gene, CDR1 is KGHSH and CDR2 is LQKENI. This CDR3 comprises 16 residues. The CDR3 protein is CASSPDYSGHSYEQYF. Written as DNA, the CDR3 is TGTGCCAGCTCACCAGACTATAGCGGGCACTCCTACGAGCAGTACTTC.

At least ten counts were recorded for this clonotype. The J gene is TRBJ1-1, the V gene TRBV6-1; the match to TRBD1 covers 8 bases. This CDR3 is 13 amino acids long. The V and J ends lost 5 bases and 5 bases, in that order; junction bases with no gene match: 4. The germline V gene encodes CDR1 MNHNS and CDR2 SASEGT. CDR3 coding DNA: TGTGCCAGCAGTTCCAGGACAGGGACTGAAGCTTTCTTT. Its protein is CASSSRTGTEAFF.

In this sample, this clonotype turned up many times. The CDR3 loop is CASSPDRANFNEKLFF. Here the CDR3 DNA reads TGTGCCAGCTCACCAGATCGGGCCAACTTTAATGAAAAACTGTTTTTT. The rearrangement links TRBV18 to TRBJ1-4; D gene ambiguous. V lost 2 bases to trimming and J lost 4 bases, with 14 bases between them. Germline CDR1 is KGHSH and CDR2 is LQKENI. The CDR3 is 16 residues long. The full variable domain, its missing parts supplied by reference TRBV18 and TRBJ1-4, is NAGVMQNPRHLVRRRGQEARLRCSPMKGHSHVYWYRQLPEEGLKFMVYLQKENIIDESGMPKERFSAEFPKEGPSILRIQQVVRGDSAAYFCASSPDRANFNEKLFFGSGTQLSVL.

This clonotype occurred once. One end of the junction varies from germline; a read error may be responsible. The chain couples TRBV7-7 to TRBJ2-1; D is undetermined. The V gene's germline CDR1 is SSHAT and CDR2 FNYEAQ (reference sequence). The CDR3 is 16 residues long. The chain's CDR3 is CASSLTYQPPYNEQFF. The CDR3 region has the DNA TGTGCTAGCAGCTTAACTTACCAGCCACCCTACAATGAGCAGTTCTTC.

V gene TRBV14 combines with J gene TRBJ1-1; D perhaps matches TRBD1 (5 bases). This CDR3 has 13 residues. V lost 7 bases, J lost 4 bases, and 13 bases lay in between. CDR1 and CDR2 (germline): SGHDN, FVKESK. The CDR3 DNA reads TGTGCCAGCACCCCGGGGGTTTTCACTGAAGCTTTCTTT. Translated, it gives CASTPGVFTEAFF.

Many counts were recorded for this clonotype. V gene TRBV12-3 or TRBV12-4 combines with J gene TRBJ2-4, with D unresolved. The CDR3 sequence is 16 residues long. Between the trimmed V and J ends, which lost 1 base and 3 bases, there was a span of 13 bases. The CDR3 loop is CASSLGGNLGKNIQYF. In DNA, the CDR3 is TGTGCCAGCAGTTTAGGGGGAAATCTTGGCAAAAACATTCAGTACTTC.

Of note for this clonotype: One base away lies a much larger clone, so this may be a sequencing read error. V gene TRBV14 combines with J gene TRBJ2-1, with 9 bases that match TRBD1. Germline V gives CDR1 SGHDN, CDR2 FVKESK. The CDR3 runs 19 residues. The chain's CDR3 is CASSQRDRAAENSYDEQFF. The CDR3 coding sequence is TGTGCCAGCAGCCAGAGGGACAGGGCCGCTGAGAACTCCTACGATGAGCAGTTCTTC.

The chain carries TRBV24-1 and TRBJ2-2; TRBD1 matches at 11 bases. The J segment lost 3 bases and the V segment lost 0 bases, leaving 8 bases of the junction unmatched. This CDR3 is built from 19 residues. The V gene's germline CDR1 is KGHDR and CDR2 SFDVKD. The CDR3 sequence: CATSDLNGTGGAYTGELFF. In DNA form, the CDR3 reads TGTGCCACCAGTGATTTGAACGGGACAGGGGGAGCGTACACCGGGGAGCTGTTTTTT.

Points on this clonotype: A much larger clonotype is one base distant, so this may be a read error. The J gene is TRBJ2-1, the V gene TRBV10-3; 7 nucleotides align to TRBD1. The CDR3 is 16 residues long. Germline assignment: CDR1 ENHRY and CDR2 SYGVKD. The CDR3 DNA sequence: TGTGCCATCAGTGCAAGGGACAGCCGCTCCTACAATGGGCAGTTCTTC. Translation gives CAISARDSRSYNGQFF.

The chain is built from TRBV5-1 and TRBJ1-2, with 10 bases aligning to TRBD1. The germline CDR1 and CDR2 sequences are SGHRS and YFSETQ. CDR3 length: 15 amino acids. J gave up 6 bases and V 0 bases, and 5 bases lay outside the gene matches. The CDR3 loop reads CASSLARQGADGYTF. Written as DNA, the CDR3 is TGCGCCAGCAGCTTGGCCAGACAGGGGGCAGATGGCTACACCTTC. The whole variable domain, remainder taken from reference TRBV5-1 and TRBJ1-2, is KAGVTQTPRYLIKTRGQQVTLSCSPISGHRSVSWYQQTPGQGLQFLFEYFSETQRNKGNFPGRFSGRQFSNSRSEMNVSTLELGDSALYLCASSLARQGADGYTFGSGTRLTVV.

The chain is built from TRBV10-2 and TRBJ1-3, with D perhaps TRBD1 (5 bases). Trimming shortened V by 0 bases and J by 0 bases, and 6 bases separated the two germline ends. In germline, CDR1 is WSHSY, CDR2 SAAADI. The CDR3 sequence is 15 residues long. In nucleotides, the CDR3 is TGCGCCAGCAGTGAGTCAGGGACCTCTGGAAACACCATATATTTT. Its protein product is CASSESGTSGNTIYF.

This clonotype was seen many times. The rearrangement links TRBV12-3 or TRBV12-4 to TRBJ2-7; 8 bases align to TRBD2. Trimming at V came to 5 bases and at J to 3 bases, leaving 9 bases not matched to a gene. The CDR3 loop spans 15 amino acids. CDR3 amino acids: CASSPPGLVYYEQYF. In DNA, the CDR3 is TGTGCCAGCAGTCCCCCGGGACTAGTATACTACGAGCAGTACTTC.

This clonotype was seen a handful of times. The rearrangement uses TRBV6-9 and TRBJ2-2, with 13 bases identical to TRBD2. CDR3 length: 19 residues. Germline values: CDR1 MNHGY, CDR2 SVAAGI. J was trimmed by 0 bases and V by 4 bases; bases with no gene match: 8. The CDR3, as DNA: TGTGCCAGCAGTTGGGGGGGACTAGCGGGACTAACGAACACCGGGGAGCTGTTTTTT. Protein: CASSWGGLAGLTNTGELFF.

This clonotype was detected only a few times. The J gene is TRBJ1-4, the V gene TRBV7-8; no clear D. The CDR3 extends over 14 amino acids. Germline V gene sequence: CDR1 SGHVS, CDR2 FQNEAQ. Trimming cost V 5 bases and J 7 bases, with 14 bases left between them. CDR3 sequence reads: CASSPERGGEKLFF. CDR3 nucleotides: TGTGCCAGCAGCCCCGAGCGGGGTGGTGAAAAACTGTTTTTT. Full variable domain (outside the CDR3, taken from reference TRBV7-8 and TRBJ1-4): GAGVSQSPRYKVAKRGQDVALRCDPISGHVSLFWYQQALGQGPEFLTYFQNEAQLDKSGLPSDRFFAERPEGSVSTLKIQRTQQEDSAVYLCASSPERGGEKLFFGSGTQLSVL.

This clonotype has only a few counts. This chain uses TRBV6-1 with TRBJ2-3, with 11 bases lining up with TRBD2. This CDR3 spans 15 amino acids. Per the germline V gene, CDR1 is MNHNS and CDR2 is SASEGT. Trimming took 6 bases from V and 1 from J; bases not matched to a gene: 3. The CDR3 loop reads CASREGLAGTDTQYF. CDR3 DNA: TGTGCCAGCAGAGAGGGACTAGCGGGCACAGATACGCAGTATTTT.

V gene TRBV7-9 combines with J gene TRBJ2-3; the match to TRBD2 covers 7 bases. This CDR3 has 15 residues. V trimming: 5 bases; J trimming: 6 bases; junction bases outside the gene matches: 11. Germline values: CDR1 SEHNR, CDR2 FQNEAQ (reference sequence). In nucleotides, the CDR3 is TGTGCCAGCAGCCCTCGACTAGCCCTGGGCGATACGCAGTATTTT. This translates into CASSPRLALGDTQYF.

This clonotype was detected ten times or more. The J gene is TRBJ1-1, the V gene TRBV5-5; a weak D match, TRBD1 (5 bases). The ends were cut back, 1 base at V and 2 bases at J, with 21 bases in the middle. Germline-derived CDR1 and CDR2 are SGHKS and YYEKEE (reference sequence). CDR3 length equals 18 residues. CDR3 sequence reads: CASSLTGEQGFSNTEAFF. The CDR3 nucleotides read TGTGCCAGCAGCTTGACCGGGGAGCAGGGCTTCTCAAACACTGAAGCTTTCTTT.

This clonotype was counted a few times. With a much larger clone just one base away, this may be a read error. This CDR3 fails to terminate in the conserved phenylalanine or tryptophan, so it likely reflects a read error. This sequence joins TRBV7-9 and TRBJ2-7; D gene ambiguous. V lost 0 bases to trimming and J lost 1 base, with 10 bases between them. Germline values: CDR1 SEHNR, CDR2 FQNEAQ (reference sequence). The CDR3 sequence is 15 residues long. CDR3 in DNA: TGTGCCAGCAGCTTAGCGCTGGACGGGTCCTACGAGCAGTACTCC. It specifies CASSLALDGSYEQYS.

At least ten counts were recorded for this clonotype. The J gene is TRBJ2-3, the V gene TRBV3-1, with TRBD2 identical over 7 bases. Germline assignment: CDR1 LGHDT and CDR2 YNNKEL (reference sequence). The CDR3 loop spans 16 amino acids. J gave up 2 bases and V 0 bases, and 5 bases lay outside the gene matches. CDR3 nucleotide sequence: TGTGCCAGCAGCCAAGATCTAGCGGCCCACACAGATACGCAGTATTTT. Its translation: CASSQDLAAHTDTQYF.

The chain has TRBV27 and TRBJ2-3; D gene unclear. V shed 7 bases and J shed 3 bases, with 5 bases lying between them. The CDR3 has 11 residues. Germline V gives CDR1 MNHEY, CDR2 SMNVEV (reference sequence). The CDR3 DNA follows: TGTGCCAGCAAAAGGACAGATACGCAGTATTTT. It specifies CASKRTDTQYF.

This clonotype was picked up many times. The J gene is TRBJ2-5, the V gene TRBV28; TRBD2 aligns across 14 bases. After removal of 3 bases from V and 2 bases from J, the junction contained 2 bases not matched to a gene. Germline CDR1 and CDR2: MDHEN and SYDVKM. The CDR3 extends over 16 amino acids. CDR3 protein: CASSFGTSGRQETQYF. CDR3 nucleotide sequence: TGTGCCAGCAGTTTCGGGACTAGCGGGAGACAAGAGACCCAGTACTTC.

This clonotype was seen ten or more times. The chain is built from TRBV7-3 and TRBJ2-7; 7 bases line up with TRBD2. This CDR3 region has 15 residues. Germline V gene sequence: CDR1 SGHTA, CDR2 FQGTGA. The V segment lost 4 bases and the J segment 3 bases; nucleotides outside the gene matches: 9. The DNA of the CDR3 is TGTGCCAGCAGCTCATATGCGGGACTACTCTACGAGCAGTACTTC. As protein: CASSSYAGLLYEQYF.

This clonotype was recorded many times. This chain links TRBV27 with TRBJ2-7; D might be TRBD1 (6 bases). Trimming took 10 bases from V and 3 from J, leaving 22 bases between them. CDR3 length: 15 amino acids. Per the germline V gene, CDR1 is MNHEY and CDR2 is SMNVEV (reference sequence). The CDR3 sequence: CATQMSQGRIYEQYF. DNA for the CDR3: TGTGCCACCCAGATGTCACAGGGACGGATCTACGAGCAGTACTTC.

The rearrangement uses TRBV18 and TRBJ2-1; a possible D gene is TRBD2 (6 bases). The V end was cut by 2 bases, the J end by 6 bases, with 14 bases between. CDR3 length: 15 amino acids. Germline lookup yields CDR1 KGHSH and CDR2 LQKENI. The DNA for the CDR3 is TGTGCCAGCTCACCAGGGACTCCGGCAGGCAATGAGCAGTTCTTC. It is translated as CASSPGTPAGNEQFF.

This clonotype was seen a few times. A read error is likely, as this CDR3 ends without the conserved phenylalanine or tryptophan. The V and J genes are TRBV28 and TRBJ2-1; D might be TRBD1 (5 bases). The V and J ends lost 6 bases and 0 bases respectively, with 9 bases between them. Germline CDR1 reads MDHEN; CDR2 reads SYDVKM. The CDR3 contains 14 residues. The CDR3: CASRDTSSYNEQFL. The CDR3 DNA reads TGTGCCAGCAGGGACACAAGCTCCTACAATGAGCAGTTCCTC.

This clonotype was observed a few times. The genes are TRBV7-9 and TRBJ2-7; a weak D match, TRBD1 (6 bases). The CDR3 has 15 amino acids. Trimming shortened V by 5 bases and J by 7 bases, and 21 bases separated the two germline ends. The germline V gene encodes CDR1 SEHNR and CDR2 FQNEAQ (reference sequence). CDR3 DNA sequence: TGTGCCAGCAGCCCGGAAACAGGGTTGGCAGGAGAGCAGTACTTC. It is translated as CASSPETGLAGEQYF.

The sample holds many counts of this clonotype. The CDR3 nucleotides read TGTGCCAGCAGCAGACAGGGGGCTCCGCCACCCGGGGAGCTGTTTTTT. This gives the protein CASSRQGAPPPGELFF. The V and J genes are TRBV7-6 and TRBJ2-2, with TRBD1 matching over 10 bases. From germline, CDR1 is SGHVS and CDR2 FNYEAQ. CDR3 length equals 16 residues. The V and J ends lost 5 bases and 6 bases, in that order; junction bases with no gene match: 9.

This clonotype was found a few times. A much larger clone differs from this one at a single base, so this may be a read error. The V gene is TRBV20-1, the J gene TRBJ1-1; unclear D gene. Trimming cost V 5 bases and J 4 bases, with 11 bases left between them. Germline V lookup: CDR1 DFQATT, CDR2 SNEGSKA (reference sequence). This CDR3 is built from 12 residues. The CDR3 region is CSAARVGTEAFF. CDR3 DNA: TGCAGTGCTGCGCGGGTTGGCACTGAAGCTTTCTTT.

This clonotype was recorded at least ten times. The chain recombines TRBV7-8 with TRBJ2-7; 8 nucleotides align to TRBD2. Germline V CDR1 and CDR2: SGHVS, FQNEAQ. Trimming at V came to 5 bases and at J to 4 bases, leaving 10 bases not matched to a gene. The CDR3 has 15 residues. The CDR3 bases are TGTGCCAGCAGCCCCGTGGGTAGCGGGGCATACGAGCAGTACTTC. Translation: CASSPVGSGAYEQYF.